This T cell receptor beta chain was captured by sequencing in a study of T cells expressing NK-cell markers. Study at large: The study drew TCR beta repertoires from sorted CD3+CD56+NKG2C+, CD3+CD56+NKG2C- and CD3+CD56-NKG2C+ T cells.

In generating TCR beta cDNA, 5'RACE template switching with UMIs was used. TCRdb reanalyzed the 5' RACE reads and collapses them to one entry per CDR3 protein, without DNA. This sample's clone table lists around 180,000 distinct CDR3 sequences. Germline V CDR1 and CDR2: SGDLS, YYNGEE. The length of the CDR3 is 16 residues. The clonotype comes from a man aged 18 to 70 in good health. Sequenced sample: blood T cells: a sorted CD56 or NKG2C T cell subset, CD4+ or CD8+ T cells, or bulk PBMC T cells (not recorded which). The gene calls are TRBV9 and TRBJ2-7. The CDR3 sequence: CASSQSDGSYIYEQYF.